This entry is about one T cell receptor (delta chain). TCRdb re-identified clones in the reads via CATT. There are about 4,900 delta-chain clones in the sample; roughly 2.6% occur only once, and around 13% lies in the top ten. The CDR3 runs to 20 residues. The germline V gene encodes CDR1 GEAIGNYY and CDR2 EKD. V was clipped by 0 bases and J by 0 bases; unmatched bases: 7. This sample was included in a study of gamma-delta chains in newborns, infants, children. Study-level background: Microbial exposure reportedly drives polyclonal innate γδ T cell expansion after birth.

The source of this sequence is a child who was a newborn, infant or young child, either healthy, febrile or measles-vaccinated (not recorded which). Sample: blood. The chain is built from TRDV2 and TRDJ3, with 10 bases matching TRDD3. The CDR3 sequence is CACDTLLGDPSSWDTRQMFF. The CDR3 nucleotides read TGTGCCTGTGACACCCTACTGGGGGATCCTAGCTCCTGGGACACCCGACAGATGTTTTTC.